The 18 T cell receptor beta chains presented below share a single source sample, sequenced in a study of identical twins. TCRdb fed the 5' RACE reads into MiXCR, producing one record per CDR3 protein. The sample consists of under 800,000 distinct CDR3 sequences, around 21% of them appearing once. This same sample was also taken into another study, of T cells expressing NK-cell markers.

Material for sequencing was PBMCs. The receptor source for this set is a woman aged 18-29 years in good health.

This clonotype turned up a few times. This chain links TRBV29-1 with TRBJ2-2; 7 bases are a match to TRBD2. J gave up 5 bases and V 7 bases, and 13 bases lay outside the gene matches. The CDR3 is made up of 15 amino acids. Germline-derived CDR1 and CDR2 are SQVTM and ANQGSEA. DNA of the CDR3: TGCAGCGCCGTCCTTGAGGGCGGGAGAACCGGGGAGCTGTTTTTT. Protein sequence: CSAVLEGGRTGELFF.

This clonotype was seen more than once but under ten times. The chain combines TRBV20-1 with TRBJ1-1, with TRBD1 as a possible D gene (6 bases). Germline CDR1 reads DFQATT; CDR2 reads SNEGSKA (reference sequence). The V end was cut by 2 bases, the J end by 6 bases, with 13 bases between. The CDR3 is made up of 13 amino acids. This chain's CDR3 is CSARRGAVPEAFF. CDR3 in DNA: TGCAGTGCTAGACGGGGGGCGGTCCCTGAAGCTTTCTTT.

This clonotype was detected a few times. The chain links TRBV20-1 to TRBJ2-2; maybe TRBD2 (6 bases). The germline gives CDR1 DFQATT, CDR2 SNEGSKA (reference sequence). The CDR3 has 15 amino acids. V was cut by 5 bases and J by 1 base, with 14 bases left in between. The CDR3 is CSAPRFSGNTGELFF. DNA for the CDR3: TGCAGTGCTCCCAGATTTAGCGGGAACACCGGGGAGCTGTTTTTT.

This clonotype came up a few times. The chain links TRBV9 to TRBJ1-2, with 9 bases matching TRBD1. The CDR3 totals 15 residues. V was clipped by 4 bases and J by 4 bases; unmatched bases: 8. Germline V gene data show CDR1 as SGDLS and CDR2 as YYNGEE. CDR3 sequence: CASSPRTGAPYGYTF. The CDR3 DNA follows: TGTGCCAGCAGCCCTAGGACAGGGGCCCCCTATGGCTACACCTTC.

This clonotype was detected a few times. This sequence joins TRBV20-1 and TRBJ2-5; TRBD2 is a possible D gene (5 bases). From germline, CDR1 is DFQATT and CDR2 SNEGSKA (reference sequence). Trimming took off 3 bases at V and 5 bases at J, with 10 bases between the two ends. This CDR3 has 12 amino acids. The CDR3 sequence: CSARASTETQYF. CDR3 nucleotides: TGCAGTGCTAGGGCTAGCACGGAGACCCAGTACTTC.

Ten or more counts support this clonotype. This rearrangement joins TRBV20-1 to TRBJ2-7; D unclear. Germline CDR1 and CDR2: DFQATT and SNEGSKA (reference sequence). The CDR3 is 12 amino acids. V was clipped by 1 base and J by 6 bases, with 10 bases between them. CDR3 DNA sequence: TGCAGTGCTAGAGGGGCCGACGGCGAGCAGTACTTC. Its protein product is CSARGADGEQYF.

This clonotype was observed many times. This sequence joins TRBV3-1 and TRBJ1-2, with D possibly TRBD1 on 5 matching bases. Germline values: CDR1 LGHDT, CDR2 YNNKEL (reference sequence). This CDR3 is built from 14 residues. V lost 4 bases to trimming and J lost 4 bases, with 13 bases between them. The CDR3 region has the DNA TGTGCCAGCAGCCCGGCAGGGTCCGGCTATGGCTACACCTTC. Protein: CASSPAGSGYGYTF. Looking up the rest from reference TRBV3-1 and TRBJ1-2 gives the full variable domain: DTAVSQTPKYLVTQMGNDKSIKCEQNLGHDTMYWYKQDSKKFLKIMFSYNNKELIINETVPNRFSPKSPDKAHLNLHINSLELGDSAVYFCASSPAGSGYGYTFGSGTRLTVV.

This clonotype was recorded a few times. CDR3 coding DNA: TGTGCCAGCTCACCCTCTAGCCGGGAGACCCAGTACTTC. This translates into CASSPSSRETQYF. The chain carries TRBV18 and TRBJ2-5; perhaps TRBD2 as D (5 bases). Germline lookup yields CDR1 KGHSH and CDR2 LQKENI. V was trimmed by 3 bases and J by 5 bases, leaving 10 bases between them. This CDR3 region has 13 residues.

In this sample, this clonotype turned up a few times. The V call is TRBV5-1, the J call TRBJ2-7; unclear D gene. The V and J ends lost 4 bases and 0 bases respectively, with 11 bases between them. CDR1 is SGHRS and CDR2 is YFSETQ in the germline V gene. The CDR3 has 14 amino acids. The CDR3 protein is CASSREWDSYEQYF. The CDR3 DNA is TGCGCCAGCAGCCGAGAGTGGGACTCCTACGAGCAGTACTTC.

This clonotype came up a few times. This sequence joins TRBV15 and TRBJ2-5; D gene unclear. The CDR3 consists of 13 residues. Per the germline V gene, CDR1 is LNHNV and CDR2 is YYDKDF (reference sequence). V lost 6 bases to trimming and J lost 1 base, with 9 bases between them. CDR3 residues: CATSLGFQETQYF. In nucleotides, the CDR3 is TGTGCCACCAGTCTAGGGTTCCAAGAGACCCAGTACTTC.

This clonotype was counted only a few times. The chain links TRBV10-3 to TRBJ2-3, with a weak D call TRBD2 (6 bases). Germline CDR1 is ENHRY and CDR2 is SYGVKD. CDR3 length: 16 amino acids. The V gene lost 4 bases and the J gene lost 1 base, with 15 bases spanning the gap. In DNA form, the CDR3 reads TGTGCCATCAGTGGAGGGGAACTAGCAGGCACAGATACGCAGTATTTT. It encodes CAISGGELAGTDTQYF.

This clonotype has a handful of counts. The rearrangement uses TRBV27 and TRBJ2-7; TRBD1 agrees at 10 bases. The germline V gene has CDR1 MNHEY and CDR2 SMNVEV (reference sequence). V was clipped by 2 bases and J by 4 bases; unmatched bases: 8. This CDR3 contains 16 residues. This CDR3 is CASSLAGGQGIYEQYF. The CDR3 DNA reads TGTGCCAGCAGTTTAGCAGGGGGACAGGGGATATACGAGCAGTACTTC.

As for this clonotype: A much larger clone sits a single nucleotide away, making a read error possible. V gene TRBV19 combines with J gene TRBJ2-1, with D maybe TRBD1 (6 bases). Germline CDR1 is LNHDA and CDR2 is SQIVND (reference sequence). The CDR3 contains 16 residues. CDR3 sequence: CASSADRLSSYNDQFF. DNA for the CDR3: TGTGCCAGTAGTGCTGACAGGTTGAGCTCCTACAATGATCAGTTCTTC.

This clonotype was seen repeatedly, ten times or more. The V and J genes are TRBV29-1 and TRBJ2-7, with unresolved D. Trimming removed 5 bases at V and 0 bases at J, with 11 bases between. Per germline, CDR1 SQVTM and CDR2 ANQGSEA. This CDR3 is built from 13 residues. The CDR3 spells CSVSRRFSYEQYF. The CDR3 DNA reads as TGCAGCGTTTCCCGGCGTTTCTCCTACGAGCAGTACTTC.

This clonotype was detected a few times. Compared with germline, one end of the junction differs, possibly owing to a read error. This chain connects TRBV7-2 to TRBJ1-4; D gene unclear. The CDR3 runs to 15 residues. Germline V gene sequence: CDR1 SGHTA, CDR2 FQGNSA. The CDR3 coding sequence is TGTGCCAGCAGCCTAGCCGTCGGGATGGATGAAAAACTGTTTTTT. The encoded protein is CASSLAVGMDEKLFF.

V gene TRBV7-2 combines with J gene TRBJ2-7; D may be TRBD1 (5 bases). Germline CDR1 and CDR2: SGHTA and FQGNSA. V lost 2 bases and J 3 bases, leaving 11 bases between the germline ends. The CDR3 is 14 residues long. The CDR3 coding sequence is TGTGCCAGCAGCTTATTGCCAGGGATCTACGAGCAGTACTTC. Protein: CASSLLPGIYEQYF.

This clonotype was seen more than once but under ten times. The rearrangement joins TRBV7-6 to TRBJ2-6; D remains ambiguous. The CDR3 loop spans 16 amino acids. Trimming removed 5 bases from V and 2 bases from J, with 13 bases in between. Looked up from germline, CDR1 is SGHVS and CDR2 is FNYEAQ. The DNA for the CDR3 is TGTGCCAGCAGCCCTTTGGGTCCGACTGGGGCCAACGTCCTGACTTTC. It codes for CASSPLGPTGANVLTF.

This clonotype was detected many times. This chain links TRBV9 with TRBJ2-1; tentatively, D is TRBD1 or TRBD2 (7 bases each). The CDR3 consists of 16 residues. V lost 6 bases to trimming and J lost 1 base, with 17 bases between them. CDR1 and CDR2 (germline): SGDLS, YYNGEE. The DNA of the CDR3 is TGTGCCAGCACCGGGGGGACAGACCCATCCTACAATGAGCAGTTCTTC. It yields the protein CASTGGTDPSYNEQFF.